The present T cell receptor (beta chain) was sequenced within a study of vaccination effects on CD4 cells after COVID-19. About the research overall: Each participant received a vaccine that was either BNT162b2 or mRNA-1273, given as two doses. Whole-study findings and limits: The study had few convalescent patients and no early post-infection timepoints.

In regard to this clone: The antigen remains undetermined.

Within the ViraFEST assay, antigen-specific CD4+ T cells underwent expansion with viral peptide pools prior to sequencing. Scientists isolated CD4+ T cells after a roughly ten-day culture period ended. According to the study, vaccine recipients showed no prior SARS-CoV-2 infection and negative nucleocapsid antibodies. IL-2 at about 10 IU/ml and peptides at approximately 9.5 ug/ml were added to cultured PBMC, around 2.2 million per well. A half-medium replacement with IL-2 medium was carried out on days 3 and 7. The method was immunoSEQ multiplex PCR; TCRdb's version includes in-frame clones alone and lacks a portion of them. Among fewer than 85,000 clones, about 79% were seen once, and the ten largest hold under 12%. Germline CDR1 and CDR2: GTSNPN and SVGIG (reference sequence). Trimming removed 0 bases at V and 4 bases at J, with 15 bases between. The CDR3 runs to 15 residues.

This TCR derives from a human donor who received a COVID-19 vaccine. Sample: CD4+ T cells from PBMCs cultured with SARS-CoV-2 spike peptides, taken before COVID-19 vaccination. The chain has TRBV30 and TRBJ2-5; D is perhaps TRBD1 or TRBD2 (5 bases each). The CDR3 loop reads CAWSVSMGVVETQYF. In nucleotides, the CDR3 is TGTGCCTGGAGTGTATCGATGGGGGTAGTAGAGACCCAGTACTTC.